These 25 T cell receptor beta chains were all obtained from the same sample, sequenced in a study of T-cell reconstitution after alpha-beta-depleted transplantation in children. Unique molecular identifiers were used to barcode this TCRbeta library. Each CDR3 protein is one row after TCRdb ran MiXCR on the PCR reads. The table records 440,000 or so distinct CDR3 sequences, roughly 43% of them present only once. Here the sequenced sample was PBMCs, taken before TCRalphabeta/CD19-depleted stem cell transplant. The receptor source for this set is a girl aged 2-10 years with aplastic anemia, due to receive a stem cell transplant.

This clonotype was found a few times. The chain employs TRBV20-1 and TRBJ1-2; the D is unclear. The CDR3 contains 13 residues. V was clipped by 0 bases and J by 4 bases, with 9 bases between them. CDR1 is DFQATT and CDR2 is SNEGSKA in the germline V gene (reference sequence). The CDR3 reads CSARDSGSYGYTF. The CDR3 DNA is TGCAGTGCTAGAGATAGCGGGAGCTATGGCTACACCTTC.

The V gene is TRBV20-1, the J gene TRBJ2-1; D is ambiguous. Germline loops: CDR1 DFQATT, CDR2 SNEGSKA (reference sequence). V dropped 0 bases and J dropped 10 bases, with 19 bases sitting between them. The CDR3 is made up of 15 amino acids. For the CDR3, the DNA is TGCAGTGCTAGAGATAGGCTAGTCAGCCTCGAGGAGCAGTTCTTC. It translates to CSARDRLVSLEEQFF.

The rearrangement uses TRBV3-1 and TRBJ1-1; D perhaps matches TRBD1 (6 bases). Looked up from germline, CDR1 is LGHDT and CDR2 is YNNKEL (reference sequence). The CDR3 has 13 residues. The V end lost 1 base, the J end lost 10 bases, and 13 bases lay between the germline ends. In nucleotides, the CDR3 is TGTGCCAGCAGCCAAGGACAGGTGGGGGGAGCTTTCTTT. It yields the protein CASSQGQVGGAFF.

This clonotype was seen a handful of times. The chain recombines TRBV6-6 with TRBJ1-1, with D unresolved. Trimming took off 2 bases at V and 7 bases at J, with 8 bases between the two ends. Per the germline V gene, CDR1 is MNHNY and CDR2 is SVGAGI (reference sequence). CDR3 size: 12 residues. The CDR3 spells CASSYERIEAFF. In DNA form, the CDR3 reads TGTGCCAGCAGTTACGAACGGATTGAAGCTTTCTTT.

Concerning this clonotype itself: At one end, the junction sequence differs from germline, possibly due to a read error. The chain links TRBV20-1 to TRBJ2-5; 8 nucleotides line up with TRBD2. Germline V gene sequence: CDR1 DFQATT, CDR2 SNEGSKA (reference sequence). The CDR3 is 16 amino acids. The CDR3 protein is CSARGPGRPGGETQYF. CDR3 sequence (DNA): TGCAGTGCCAGAGGTCCGGGCAGACCGGGGGGGGAGACCCAGTACTTC.

The chain joins TRBV30 to TRBJ2-4; TRBD1 or TRBD2 may be the D gene (6 bases each). The germline CDR1 and CDR2 sequences are GTSNPN and SVGIG (reference sequence). The CDR3 has 13 residues. Trimming removed 2 bases from V and 6 bases from J, with 11 bases in between. The DNA for the CDR3 is TGTGCCTGGAGTTATGGAGGGGGAAACATTCAGTACTTC. Translated: CAWSYGGGNIQYF.

The V and J genes are TRBV12-3 or TRBV12-4 and TRBJ2-7; possible D gene TRBD1, 5 bases. The length of the CDR3 is 11 residues. V lost 1 base and J lost 9, with 7 bases in between. CDR3 sequence: CASSLGQGQYF. The CDR3 DNA follows: TGTGCCAGCAGTTTAGGGCAGGGGCAGTACTTC.

The J gene is TRBJ2-1, the V gene TRBV7-3; D remains unclear. The CDR3 is 13 residues long. Between the trimmed V and J ends, which lost 5 bases and 2 bases, there was a span of 7 bases. CDR1 is SGHTA and CDR2 is FQGTGA in the germline V gene. CDR3 DNA sequence: TGTGCCAGCAGCCTCCAGGCCTACAATGAGCAGTTCTTC. Protein sequence: CASSLQAYNEQFF.

The chain recombines TRBV5-1 with TRBJ1-1; D ambiguous. Per germline, CDR1 SGHRS and CDR2 YFSETQ. The CDR3 covers 17 residues. Trimming pared 4 bases from V and 1 base from J, leaving 20 bases between. The CDR3 is CASSPPPEKRGNTEAFF. DNA of the CDR3: TGCGCCAGCAGCCCCCCCCCAGAAAAACGGGGGAACACTGAAGCTTTCTTT.

This clonotype has a count of ten or more. The CDR3 protein is CASSPEGATTYEQYF. The CDR3 nucleotides read TGCGCCAGCAGCCCCGAAGGGGCCACTACCTACGAGCAGTACTTC. The V and J genes are TRBV5-1 and TRBJ2-7; perhaps TRBD1 as D (5 bases). The CDR3 is made up of 15 amino acids. The V end lost 4 bases, the J end lost 2 bases, and 16 bases lay between the germline ends. Germline V CDR1 and CDR2: SGHRS, YFSETQ.

This clonotype was found a few times. This rearrangement joins TRBV4-1 to TRBJ2-7; D gene ambiguous. The germline gives CDR1 MGHRA, CDR2 YSYEKL. V gave up 1 base and J gave up 0 bases, with 7 bases separating them. The CDR3 runs 14 residues. CDR3 nucleotides: TGCGCCAGCAGCCAAGTATTTAGCTCCTACGAGCAGTACTTC. It translates to CASSQVFSSYEQYF.

This clonotype was recorded at least ten times. This chain joins TRBV7-6 and TRBJ1-3, with D possibly TRBD1 on 5 matching bases. CDR1 is SGHVS and CDR2 is FNYEAQ in the germline V gene. This CDR3 is built from 19 residues. V lost 10 bases and J lost 0, with 28 bases in between. The CDR3 protein is CANELGDQRDRSSGNTIYF. For the CDR3, the DNA is TGTGCCAACGAACTGGGGGATCAGCGGGACCGCAGCTCTGGAAACACCATATATTTT.

This clonotype has a single count. The rearrangement links TRBV7-3 to TRBJ2-3; D is ambiguous. V shed 1 base and J shed 5 bases, with 13 bases lying between them. The CDR3 has 15 residues. CDR1 and CDR2 (germline): SGHTA, FQGTGA. CDR3 in DNA: TGTGCCAGCAGCTTAATGGGGTCGGCTGGAGATACGCAGTATTTT. Encoded protein: CASSLMGSAGDTQYF.

This chain links TRBV6-5 with TRBJ2-1, with 10 bases aligning to TRBD1. V shed 5 bases, J shed 4 bases, and the junction held 8 bases outside the gene matches. Germline values: CDR1 MNHEY, CDR2 SVGAGI. The CDR3 length is 16 residues. The CDR3 loop reads CASSNLGTGAYNEQFF. The CDR3 DNA is TGTGCCAGCAGTAACCTCGGGACAGGGGCATACAATGAGCAGTTCTTC.

This clonotype was counted ten times or more. V and J are TRBV2 and TRBJ1-5; D call uncertain. CDR3 length: 14 amino acids. Trimming shortened V by 2 bases and J by 6 bases, and 11 bases separated the two germline ends. Germline CDR1 reads SNHLY; CDR2 reads FYNNEI. This CDR3 is CASSEQVVAQPQHF. As DNA, the CDR3 is TGTGCCAGCAGTGAACAGGTGGTGGCTCAGCCCCAGCATTTT.

The gene calls are TRBV20-1 and TRBJ2-7; TRBD1 aligns across 10 bases. The CDR3 runs 13 residues. V dropped 5 bases and J dropped 7; count of bases not matched to a gene: 8. Germline CDR1 DFQATT, CDR2 SNEGSKA (reference sequence). The CDR3 reads CSALDRGRWEQYF. The CDR3 bases are TGCAGTGCTCTCGACAGGGGGCGGTGGGAGCAGTACTTC.

The chain combines TRBV27 with TRBJ2-7; TRBD1 matches 7 bases. The CDR3 contains 14 residues. V dropped 5 bases and J dropped 2; count of bases not matched to a gene: 6. Germline CDR1 reads MNHEY; CDR2 reads SMNVEV (reference sequence). The CDR3 bases are TGTGCCAGCAGTCCTGTGGGACAGACCTACGAGCAGTACTTC. The encoded protein is CASSPVGQTYEQYF.

The sample holds a few counts of this clonotype. The CDR3 reads CAISVEYRDEQFF. DNA of the CDR3: TGTGCCATCAGTGTAGAATACCGGGATGAGCAGTTCTTC. This chain uses TRBV10-3 with TRBJ2-1; no clear D. The CDR3 spans 13 residues. V lost 4 bases and J lost 8, with 12 bases in between. Looked up from germline, CDR1 is ENHRY and CDR2 is SYGVKD.

This clonotype has a count of ten or more. The chain combines TRBV6-2 or TRBV6-3 with TRBJ2-1, with D uncertain. This CDR3 is built from 12 residues. V was clipped by 6 bases and J by 10 bases, with 13 bases between them. Germline lookup yields CDR1 MNHEY and CDR2 SVGEGT. In DNA, the CDR3 is TGTGCCAGCAGCTTGCAGGTGGGCGAGCAGTTCTTC. Its protein product is CASSLQVGEQFF.

At least ten counts were recorded for this clonotype. The chain carries TRBV7-9 and TRBJ2-3; 8 bases are a match to TRBD2. The CDR3 runs 14 residues. The germline gives CDR1 SEHNR, CDR2 FQNEAQ (reference sequence). Germline trimming cut 5 bases from V and 3 bases from J; bases unmatched to any gene: 4. In DNA, the CDR3 is TGTGCCAGCAGCCCGCGCGGGGGGACAGATACGCAGTATTTT. Translation gives CASSPRGGTDTQYF.

This chain connects TRBV12-3 or TRBV12-4 to TRBJ2-5; 9 positions agree with TRBD2. The CDR3 has 16 residues. With 3 bases clipped from V and 1 base from J, the junction kept 6 bases outside the gene matches. The CDR3 loop is CASSFWLAGSQETQYF. The DNA for the CDR3 is TGTGCCAGCAGTTTCTGGCTAGCGGGGTCCCAAGAGACCCAGTACTTC.

This clonotype was detected only a few times. The chain links TRBV15 to TRBJ1-2; possibly TRBD1 for D (6 bases). Germline CDR1 and CDR2: LNHNV and YYDKDF (reference sequence). The CDR3 runs 16 residues. The V end was cut by 0 bases, the J end by 5 bases, with 16 bases between. The CDR3 region has the DNA TGTGCCACCAGCAGAGATCTTGGGGGGCTCGAGTATGGCTACACCTTC. Translating gives CATSRDLGGLEYGYTF.

The DNA of the CDR3 is TGTGCCTGGAGTGTAAGGGACAGCTTTCAGCCCCAGCATTTT. Its protein product is CAWSVRDSFQPQHF. This sequence joins TRBV30 and TRBJ1-5, with 7 bases identical to TRBD1. The CDR3 runs 14 residues. V trimming: 0 bases; J trimming: 6 bases; junction bases outside the gene matches: 5. CDR1 GTSNPN and CDR2 SVGIG come from the germline V gene (reference sequence).

This clonotype was picked up many times. This sequence joins TRBV20-1 and TRBJ2-1; 8 positions agree with TRBD2. The germline gives CDR1 DFQATT, CDR2 SNEGSKA (reference sequence). The CDR3 extends over 14 amino acids. Trimming at V came to 0 bases and at J to 9 bases, leaving 7 bases not matched to a gene. This CDR3 reads CSARDYGRAGEQFF. The CDR3 DNA reads as TGCAGTGCTAGAGATTACGGGAGGGCCGGTGAGCAGTTCTTC.

V gene TRBV20-1 combines with J gene TRBJ2-7, with D perhaps assigned TRBD1 or TRBD2 (5 bases each). The germline CDR1 and CDR2 sequences are DFQATT and SNEGSKA (reference sequence). Trimming took off 7 bases at V and 3 bases at J, with 10 bases between the two ends. This CDR3 is built from 11 residues. The CDR3: CSVGTHYEQYF. CDR3 nucleotides: TGCAGTGTCGGGACCCACTACGAGCAGTACTTC.